This record concerns one T cell receptor beta chain sequence. Its specificity is unknown. This entry comes from a study of OX40 agonist ivuxolimab in advanced cancers. Background on the study: Eligibility rules accepted prior anti-PD-1, anti-PD-L1 or anti-CTLA-4 therapy, and around 44% had some. Study observations and caveats: Low levels of normalized T-cell clonal expansion also appeared in some nonresponders. Among the lowest peripheral clonal expansion occurred in 0.1-3.0 mg/kg partial responders. CD8+ T cells showed, on average, more clonal expansion than CD4+ cells.

The CDR3 covers 16 residues. Trimming took 3 bases from V and 7 from J; bases not matched to a gene: 9. From germline, CDR1 is SGHVS and CDR2 FNYEAQ. Sequencing was performed with immunoSEQ multiplex PCR; in TCRdb, only in-frame clones are kept and a portion is missing. The repertoire holds 40,000 or so clones, with around 89% as singletons. The TCR comes from an adult with an advanced solid tumor such as melanoma, head and neck, liver or kidney cancer. The sample here was CD4+ or CD8+ T cells sorted from blood, taken in a trial of the OX40 agonist ivuxolimab. This rearrangement joins TRBV7-6 to TRBJ2-1; 10 bases match TRBD1. CDR3 sequence: CASSLGADRGVNEQFF. The DNA of the CDR3 is TGTGCCAGCAGCTTGGGGGCGGACAGGGGGGTGAATGAGCAGTTCTTC.